This TCR beta chain was obtained from a study of identical twins. This clonotype was detected a few times. Its specificity is not known. Germline loops: CDR1 SGHAT, CDR2 FQNNGV. This CDR3 comprises 15 residues. V dropped 5 bases and J dropped 0 bases, with 12 bases sitting between them. Template switching (which added a universal primer site) was used, and cDNA carried unique molecular identifiers. TCRdb itself ran the 5' RACE reads through MiXCR, one entry per CDR3 protein. The table includes hundreds of thousands of distinct CDR3 sequences, 18% detected once. Study outcomes and limitations: Twin-shared out-of-frame alpha sequences showed excess low generation probability.

The same sample was also used in a study of T cells expressing NK-cell markers. Turning to that study: No clear determination of HCMV specificity was made for expanded NKG2C+ T cell clones.

Sequencing input: PBMCs. The chain carries TRBV11-2 and TRBJ2-3; D is possibly TRBD2 (6 bases). This sequence was found in a woman under 30 in good health. CDR3 nucleotide sequence: TGTGCCAGCAGCCGCCGGGACTCCAGCACAGATACGCAGTATTTT. It encodes CASSRRDSSTDTQYF.